These T cell receptor beta chains were read from a single sample in a study of T-cell reconstitution after alpha-beta-depleted transplantation in children. TCRdb called the PCR reads again in MiXCR, with one record for every CDR3 protein. The table lists 450,000 to 600,000 distinct CDR3 sequences, around 13% of them singletons. The source material was PBMCs, mostly from graft donor cells, sampled 360 days after TCRalphabeta/CD19-depleted stem cell transplant. The receptors shown here come from a male patient under 18 who had a stem cell transplant for acute myeloid leukemia, so the T cells may come from the graft donor. CDR3s include the opening cysteine and the closing phenylalanine or tryptophan. The order of the fields is V gene, J gene, D gene, clone size, CDR3 DNA, CDR3 protein. D genes are given only for firm matches. Size is stated for part of the rows, as once, few or many counts, or as a class when the clone is expanded.

TRBV4-2,TRBJ2-7,-,few,TGTGCCAGCAGCCAAAGCCAGAAGCACGAGCAGTACTTC,CASSQSQKHEQYF
TRBV18,TRBJ2-7,TRBD2,few,TGTGCCAGCTCACCAGTAGCGGGAGTGCTCGATGCTCGCGAGCAGTACTTC,CASSPVAGVLDAREQYF
TRBV27,TRBJ2-7,-,-,TGTGCCAGCAGTTGGGACGGGACTGGCTCCTACGAGCAGTACTTC,CASSWDGTGSYEQYF
TRBV20-1,TRBJ2-7,TRBD2,few,TGCAGTGCTACCGGGACTAGCGGGATTCCCTACGAGCAGTACTTC,CSATGTSGIPYEQYF
TRBV10-3,TRBJ2-2,TRBD1,-,TGTGCCATCAGTGAGCCCTACAGGGGCCAGAACACCGGGGAGCTGTTTTTT,CAISEPYRGQNTGELFF
TRBV28,TRBJ2-7,TRBD2,many,TGTGCCGCGGGGGAGTCCTACGAGCAGTACTTC,CAAGESYEQYF
TRBV29-1,TRBJ1-2,-,-,TGCAGCGTTGAAGAGTTGAGGTCACACCGCAACTATGGCTACACCTTC,CSVEELRSHRNYGYTF
TRBV15,TRBJ2-4,TRBD1,few,TGTGCCACCAGCAGAGAGACAGGGACCACCCCCAACATTCAGTACTTC,CATSRETGTTPNIQYF
TRBV5-4,TRBJ2-5,TRBD2,many,TGTGCCATCGGGACTAGCGGGAGGAAAGAGACCCAGTACTTC,CAIGTSGRKETQYF
TRBV21-1,TRBJ2-7,-,few,TGTGCCAGCAGCAGCCGGGCCTATTACGAGCAGTACTTC,CASSSRAYYEQYF